These 20 T cell receptor beta chains were all obtained from the same sample, sequenced in a study of blood T cells in healthy people across ages. For the second PCR, which ran for about 6 to 11 cycles, a sample-barcoded 5' primer and a J-beta primer mix were used. TCRdb called the 5' RACE reads again in MiXCR, with one record for every CDR3 protein. The sample includes more than 550,000 distinct CDR3 sequences, approximately 22% of them seen just once. Sequencing input: blood. These TCRs come from a man in his 70s in good health.

There are a few counts of this clonotype. A junction boundary mismatches the germline segment, possibly from a read error. This rearrangement joins TRBV6-5 to TRBJ1-2; 8 bases map to TRBD1. Germline-derived CDR1 and CDR2 are MNHEY and SVGAGI. The CDR3 runs 14 residues. The CDR3 DNA reads as TGTACCAGCAGTTACTCAGGGGGCGCCTGGGGCTACACCTTC. Its protein product is CTSSYSGGAWGYTF.

The chain has TRBV18 and TRBJ2-5; D remains unclear. From germline, CDR1 is KGHSH and CDR2 LQKENI. V was trimmed by 1 base and J by 2 bases, leaving 8 bases between them. The CDR3 totals 14 residues. The CDR3 spells CASSPQMEQETQYF. The CDR3 DNA is TGTGCCAGCTCACCACAAATGGAGCAAGAGACCCAGTACTTC.

A few counts support this clonotype. This chain joins TRBV5-1 and TRBJ2-3; D gene uncertain. V was cut by 0 bases and J by 2 bases, with 7 bases left in between. Germline V gene data show CDR1 as SGHRS and CDR2 as YFSETQ. The length of the CDR3 is 14 residues. The CDR3 DNA reads as TGCGCCAGCAGCTTGGTACTCCACACAGATACGCAGTATTTT. Protein: CASSLVLHTDTQYF.

This clonotype was seen a handful of times. The rearrangement uses TRBV5-5 and TRBJ2-3; D is uncertain. Germline V CDR1 and CDR2: SGHKS, YYEKEE (reference sequence). The CDR3 totals 15 residues. Trimming took off 3 bases at V and 5 bases at J, with 16 bases between the two ends. The CDR3 spells CASSSLTTLGDTQYF. CDR3 DNA sequence: TGTGCCAGCAGCTCTTTGACAACCCTCGGAGATACGCAGTATTTT.

This clonotype has a handful of counts. The V gene is TRBV27, the J gene TRBJ1-4, with 9 bases that match TRBD1. CDR3 size: 16 residues. Unmatched junction bases numbered 18, after V lost 6 bases and J lost 13 bases. CDR1 and CDR2 (germline): MNHEY, SMNVEV (reference sequence). The CDR3 loop is CASRKQGANLQSGLFF. DNA for the CDR3: TGTGCCAGCAGGAAACAGGGGGCGAACCTCCAGAGTGGACTGTTTTTT.

The sample holds a few counts of this clonotype. This chain connects TRBV14 to TRBJ1-2; 8 positions match TRBD1. The V gene end was trimmed by 4 bases and the J gene end by 6 bases; junction bases not matched to a gene: 4. Germline loops: CDR1 SGHDN, CDR2 FVKESK. The CDR3 length is 13 residues. DNA for the CDR3: TGTGCCAGCAGCCCCCGACAGGGGAATGGCTACACCTTC. This encodes CASSPRQGNGYTF.

The chain joins TRBV19 to TRBJ2-7, with D perhaps matching TRBD1 (5 bases). V was shortened by 5 bases and J by 2 bases, with 10 bases between the two germline ends. Germline CDR1 LNHDA, CDR2 SQIVND (reference sequence). The CDR3 extends over 13 amino acids. Written as DNA, the CDR3 is TGTGCCAGTAGTCAGACAGCCCCCTACGAGCAGTACTTC. This codes for CASSQTAPYEQYF.

Only a few counts were recorded for this clonotype. The V gene is TRBV7-9, the J gene TRBJ2-3, with 10 nucleotides matching TRBD2. Trimming removed 3 bases from V and 6 bases from J; junction bases left unmatched: 9. The CDR3 sequence is 16 residues long. The germline gives CDR1 SEHNR, CDR2 FQNEAQ (reference sequence). The CDR3 DNA reads as TGTGCCAGCAGCTTGGCTAGCGGGAGTAAACACGATACGCAGTATTTT. Residues: CASSLASGSKHDTQYF.

This chain joins TRBV7-6 and TRBJ1-1; maybe TRBD1 (5 bases). This CDR3 spans 14 amino acids. In germline, CDR1 is SGHVS, CDR2 FNYEAQ. Trimming left V 2 bases short and J 1 base short, with 8 bases between. The CDR3 region is CASSLPGGNTEAFF. The CDR3, as DNA: TGTGCCAGCAGCTTACCCGGGGGGAACACTGAAGCTTTCTTT.

This clonotype was counted only a few times. The rearrangement uses TRBV14 and TRBJ1-2; the match to TRBD1 covers 7 bases. Germline V gene data show CDR1 as SGHDN and CDR2 as FVKESK. CDR3 length: 12 residues. V shed 3 bases, J shed 9 bases, and the junction held 4 bases outside the gene matches. CDR3 in DNA: TGTGCCAGCAGCCATGCAGGGGGTCGCTACACCTTC. Residues: CASSHAGGRYTF.

The chain couples TRBV12-3 or TRBV12-4 to TRBJ1-1; TRBD1 aligns across 8 bases. Trimming cost V 3 bases and J 5 bases; bases outside gene matches: 8. There are 15 residues in the CDR3. This CDR3 reads CASSFHTGGGTEAFF. CDR3 nucleotide sequence: TGTGCCAGCAGTTTTCACACAGGGGGGGGGACTGAAGCTTTCTTT.

Regarding this clonotype: Here the CDR3 omits its conserved ending phenylalanine or tryptophan, so a read error is the likely source. This chain connects TRBV12-3 or TRBV12-4 to TRBJ2-4, with 7 bases identical to TRBD1. This CDR3 spans 12 amino acids. V lost 6 bases, J lost 8 bases, and 4 bases stayed unmatched. CDR3 nucleotide sequence: TGTGCCAGCAGGGGACAGTACTACATTCAGTACTGC. This codes for CASRGQYYIQYC.

This clonotype occurred a few times. The rearrangement links TRBV4-2 to TRBJ2-1, with 10 bases identical to TRBD2. This CDR3 contains 16 residues. Germline V gene lookup returns CDR1 LGHNA and CDR2 YNFKEQ. J lost 5 bases, V lost 2 bases, and 6 bases had no gene match. The CDR3 sequence: CASSQMSLAGDNEQFF. DNA for the CDR3: TGTGCCAGCAGCCAAATGAGCCTAGCGGGGGACAATGAGCAGTTCTTC.

This clonotype was observed a few times. This chain links TRBV6-5 with TRBJ2-3; D remains unclear. This CDR3 contains 11 residues. Per germline, CDR1 MNHEY and CDR2 SVGAGI. V lost 9 bases and J 4 bases, leaving 8 bases between the germline ends. The CDR3 loop is CASSMADTQYF. CDR3 sequence (DNA): TGTGCCAGTTCCATGGCAGATACGCAGTATTTT.

The chain employs TRBV7-2 and TRBJ2-3, with 8 bases aligning to TRBD2. Trimming cost V 7 bases and J 4 bases; bases outside gene matches: 10. Per germline, CDR1 SGHTA and CDR2 FQGNSA. CDR3 length: 15 residues. Written as DNA, the CDR3 is TGTGCCAGCAACCGGGGGGGGCAGGGAGCAGATACGCAGTATTTT. Its translation is CASNRGGQGADTQYF.

J is TRBJ2-5 and V is TRBV12-3 or TRBV12-4; TRBD2 might be the D (6 bases). Trimming took off 1 base at V and 1 base at J, with 7 bases between the two ends. This CDR3 is 14 amino acids long. The CDR3 DNA is TGTGCCAGCAGTTTAGACGGGAGCCAAGAGACCCAGTACTTC. Translating gives CASSLDGSQETQYF.

This clonotype showed up just a few times. V is TRBV12-3 or TRBV12-4 and J is TRBJ1-4; the D is unclear. The V end was cut by 6 bases, the J end by 4 bases, with 9 bases between. The CDR3 spans 13 residues. The CDR3 here is CASRVAGNEKLFF. The CDR3 DNA reads TGTGCCAGCAGGGTCGCCGGTAATGAAAAACTGTTTTTT.

CDR3 bases: TGCGCCAGCAGCCCCACTAGCGGGATGAGCACAGATACGCAGTATTTT. Protein: CASSPTSGMSTDTQYF. The V and J genes are TRBV5-1 and TRBJ2-3, with 10 bases matching TRBD2. CDR1 is SGHRS, CDR2 YFSETQ, per germline. This CDR3 region has 16 residues. After removal of 4 bases from V and 0 bases from J, the junction contained 5 bases not matched to a gene.

This clonotype occurred many times. The V call is TRBV5-1, the J call TRBJ2-3; D not certain. The CDR3 runs 12 residues. Germline assignment: CDR1 SGHRS and CDR2 YFSETQ. The V and J ends lost 4 bases and 0 bases respectively, with 3 bases between them. In DNA form, the CDR3 reads TGCGCCAGCAGCATAAGCACAGATACGCAGTATTTT. Its protein is CASSISTDTQYF.

This clonotype was counted only a few times. The chain employs TRBV24-1 and TRBJ2-5; no reliable D call. The CDR3 is 15 amino acids. In germline, CDR1 is KGHDR, CDR2 SFDVKD. Trimming took off 4 bases at V and 2 bases at J, with 13 bases between the two ends. CDR3 DNA sequence: TGTGCCACCAGTGACCCCGATCTTCGTCAAGAGACCCAGTACTTC. As protein: CATSDPDLRQETQYF.